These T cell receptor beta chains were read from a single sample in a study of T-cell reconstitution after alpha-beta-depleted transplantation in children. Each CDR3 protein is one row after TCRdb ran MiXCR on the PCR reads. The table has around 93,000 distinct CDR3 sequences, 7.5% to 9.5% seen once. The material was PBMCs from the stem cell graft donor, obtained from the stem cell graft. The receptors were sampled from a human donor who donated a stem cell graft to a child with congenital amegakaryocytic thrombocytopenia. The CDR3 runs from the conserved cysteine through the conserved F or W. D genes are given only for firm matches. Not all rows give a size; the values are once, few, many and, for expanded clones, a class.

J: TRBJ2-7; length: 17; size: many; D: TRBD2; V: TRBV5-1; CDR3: CASSWTSGRVGSYEQYF; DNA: TGCGCCAGCAGCTGGACTAGCGGGAGGGTGGGCTCCTACGAGCAGTACTTC
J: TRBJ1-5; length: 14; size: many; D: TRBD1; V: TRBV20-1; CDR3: CSASPGTGQYPQHF; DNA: TGCAGTGCTAGCCCCGGGACAGGCCAGTATCCCCAGCATTTT
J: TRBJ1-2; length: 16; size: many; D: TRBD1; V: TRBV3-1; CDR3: CASSQDSQGAYHGYTF; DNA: TGTGCCAGCAGCCAAGATTCGCAGGGGGCTTACCATGGCTACACCTTC
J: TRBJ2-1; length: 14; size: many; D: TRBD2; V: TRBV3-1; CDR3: CASSHVGGTQRKFF; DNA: TGTGCCAGCAGTCACGTGGGGGGGACCCAAAGGAAATTCTTC
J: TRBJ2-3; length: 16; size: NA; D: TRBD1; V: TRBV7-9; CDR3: CASSQQNRGGTDTQYF; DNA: TGTGCCAGCAGCCAACAGAACAGGGGGGGCACAGATACGCAGTATTTT
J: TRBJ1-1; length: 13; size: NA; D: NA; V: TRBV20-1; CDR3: CSAIRRSAREAFF; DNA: TGCAGTGCTATCCGCCGTTCAGCCAGGGAAGCTTTCTTT
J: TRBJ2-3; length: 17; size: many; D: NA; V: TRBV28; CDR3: CASRPPGVAASTDTQYF; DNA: TGTGCCAGCAGACCCCCGGGAGTAGCAGCTAGCACAGATACGCAGTATTTT
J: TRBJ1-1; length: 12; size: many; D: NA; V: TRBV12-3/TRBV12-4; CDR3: CASSELTSEAFF; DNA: TGTGCCAGCAGTGAACTCACATCTGAAGCTTTCTTT
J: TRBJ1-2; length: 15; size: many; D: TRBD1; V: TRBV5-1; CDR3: CASSWTGDTNYGYTF; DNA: TGCGCCAGCAGCTGGACAGGGGATACTAACTATGGCTACACCTTC
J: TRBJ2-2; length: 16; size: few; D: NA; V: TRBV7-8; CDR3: CASSLTPGSKTGELFF; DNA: TGTGCCAGCAGCTTAACCCCAGGATCTAAAACCGGGGAGCTGTTTTTT
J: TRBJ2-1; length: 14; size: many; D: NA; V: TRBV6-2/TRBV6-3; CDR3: CASSNGEPSGEQFF; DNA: TGTGCCAGCAGTAACGGGGAACCCTCGGGTGAGCAGTTCTTC
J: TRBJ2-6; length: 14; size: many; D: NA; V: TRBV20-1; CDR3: CSARTSSGANVLTF; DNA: TGCAGTGCTAGGACTAGCTCTGGGGCCAACGTCCTGACTTTC
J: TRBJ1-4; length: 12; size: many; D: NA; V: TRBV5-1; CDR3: CASSGGNEKLFF; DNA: TGCGCCAGCAGCGGGGGGAATGAAAAACTGTTTTTT
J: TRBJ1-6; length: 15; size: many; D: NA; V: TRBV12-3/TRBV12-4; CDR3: CASSPRGRNNSPLHF; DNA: TGTGCCAGCAGCCCCAGGGGACGGAATAATTCACCCCTCCACTTT
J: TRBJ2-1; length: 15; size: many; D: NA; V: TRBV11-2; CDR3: CASSLLQGSDREQFF; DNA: TGTGCCAGCAGCTTACTGCAGGGCTCTGATCGTGAGCAGTTCTTC
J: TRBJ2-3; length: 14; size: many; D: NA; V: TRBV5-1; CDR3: CASSSGHNTDTQYF; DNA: TGCGCCAGCAGCTCGGGACACAACACAGATACGCAGTATTTT
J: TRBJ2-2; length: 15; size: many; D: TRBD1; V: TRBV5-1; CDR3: CASSMDRPATGELFF; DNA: TGCGCCAGCAGCATGGACAGGCCCGCCACCGGGGAGCTGTTTTTT
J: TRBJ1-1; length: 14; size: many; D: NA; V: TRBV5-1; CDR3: CASSRRDGNTEAFF; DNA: TGCGCCAGCAGCCGCCGGGACGGAAACACTGAAGCTTTCTTT
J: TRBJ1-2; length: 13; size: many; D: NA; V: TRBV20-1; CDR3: CSASNSLNYGYTF; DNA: TGCAGTGCTAGTAACAGTCTTAACTATGGCTACACCTTC
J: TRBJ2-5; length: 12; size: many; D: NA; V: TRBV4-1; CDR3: CASSQVGTTQYF; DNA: TGCGCCAGCAGCCAAGTGGGGACGACCCAGTACTTC
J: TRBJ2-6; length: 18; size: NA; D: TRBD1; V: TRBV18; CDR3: CASSPFTGGKAGANVLTF; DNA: TGTGCCAGCTCACCATTTACAGGGGGGAAAGCTGGGGCCAACGTCCTGACTTTC
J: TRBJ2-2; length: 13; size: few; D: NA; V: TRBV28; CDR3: CAGMSVPTGELFF; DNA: TGTGCCGGAATGTCGGTTCCCACCGGGGAGCTGTTTTTT
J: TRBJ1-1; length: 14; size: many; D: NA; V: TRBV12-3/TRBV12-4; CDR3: CASSTQGLNTEAFF; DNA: TGTGCCAGCAGCACACAGGGCCTGAACACTGAAGCTTTCTTT
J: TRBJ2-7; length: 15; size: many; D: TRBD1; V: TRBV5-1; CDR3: CASSPAFDRVHEQYF; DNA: TGCGCCAGCAGCCCCGCTTTCGACAGGGTCCACGAGCAGTACTTC